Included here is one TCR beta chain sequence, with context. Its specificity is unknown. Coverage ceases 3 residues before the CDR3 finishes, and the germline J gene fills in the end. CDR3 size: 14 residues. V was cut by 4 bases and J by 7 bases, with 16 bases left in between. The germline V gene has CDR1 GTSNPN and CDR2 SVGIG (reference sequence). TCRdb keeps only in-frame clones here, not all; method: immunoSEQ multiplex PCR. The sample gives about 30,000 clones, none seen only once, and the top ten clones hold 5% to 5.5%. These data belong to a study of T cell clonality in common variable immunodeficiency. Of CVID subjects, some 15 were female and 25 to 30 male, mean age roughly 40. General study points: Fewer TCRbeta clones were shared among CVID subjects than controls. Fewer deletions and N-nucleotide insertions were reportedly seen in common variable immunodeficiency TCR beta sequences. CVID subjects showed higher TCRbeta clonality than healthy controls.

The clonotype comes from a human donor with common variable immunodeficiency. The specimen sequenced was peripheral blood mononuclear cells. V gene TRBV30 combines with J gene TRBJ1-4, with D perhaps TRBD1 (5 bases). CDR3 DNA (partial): TGTGCCTGGACCCAGCGGGGGGGGAGTGAAAAA. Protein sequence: CAWTQRGGSEK. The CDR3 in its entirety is CAWTQRGGSEKLFF.